Listed here is a single TCR beta chain. V was cut by 6 bases and J by 1 base, with 14 bases left in between. The CDR3 has 15 residues. Germline V gene lookup returns CDR1 KGHSH and CDR2 LQKENI. Assay: immunoSEQ multiplex PCR; the TCRdb copy retains only in-frame clones and omits some. The sample shows some 150,000 clones, 91% of them seen only once. This specimen comes from a study of control samples from healthy donors and cancer patients. This clonotype was obtained from a man aged 18 to 30 in good health. Sequencing used blood. The V and J genes are TRBV18 and TRBJ2-3, with D possibly TRBD2 on 6 matching bases. The CDR3 sequence is CASSLLGGGTDTQYF. Here the CDR3 DNA reads TGTGCCAGCTCTTTACTCGGAGGGGGCACAGATACGCAGTATTTT.